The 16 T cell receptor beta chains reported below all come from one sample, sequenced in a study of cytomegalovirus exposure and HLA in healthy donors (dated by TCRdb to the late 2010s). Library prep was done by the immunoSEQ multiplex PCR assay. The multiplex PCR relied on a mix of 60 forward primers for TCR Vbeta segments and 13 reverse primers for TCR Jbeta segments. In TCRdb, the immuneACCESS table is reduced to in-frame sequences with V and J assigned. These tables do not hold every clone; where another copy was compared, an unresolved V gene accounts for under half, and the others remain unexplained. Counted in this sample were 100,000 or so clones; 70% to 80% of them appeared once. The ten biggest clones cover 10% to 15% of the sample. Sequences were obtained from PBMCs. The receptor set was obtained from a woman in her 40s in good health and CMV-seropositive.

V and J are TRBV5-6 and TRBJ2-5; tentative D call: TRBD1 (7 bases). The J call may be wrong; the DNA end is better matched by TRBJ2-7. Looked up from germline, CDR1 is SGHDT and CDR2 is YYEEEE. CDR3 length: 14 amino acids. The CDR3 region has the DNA TGTGCCAGCAGCTTTCAGGGGGGATCCTACGAGCAGTACTTC. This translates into CASSFQGGSYEQYF.

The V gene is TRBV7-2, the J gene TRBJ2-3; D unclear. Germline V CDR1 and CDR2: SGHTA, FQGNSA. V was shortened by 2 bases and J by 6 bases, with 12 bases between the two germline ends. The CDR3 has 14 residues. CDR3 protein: CASSLSAPRDTQYF. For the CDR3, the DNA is TGTGCCAGCAGCTTATCGGCCCCTAGGGATACGCAGTATTTT.

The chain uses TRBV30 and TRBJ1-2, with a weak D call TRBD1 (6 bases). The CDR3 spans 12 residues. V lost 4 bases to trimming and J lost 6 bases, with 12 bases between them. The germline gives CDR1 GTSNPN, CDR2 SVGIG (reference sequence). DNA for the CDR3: TGTGCCTGGACAGGGGCGGAGGATGGCTACACCTTC. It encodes CAWTGAEDGYTF. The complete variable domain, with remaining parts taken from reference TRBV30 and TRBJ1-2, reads SQTIHQWPATLVQPVGSPLSLECTVEGTSNPNLYWYRQAAGRGLQLLFYSVGIGQISSEVPQNLSASRPQDRQFILSSKKLLLSDSGFYLCAWTGAEDGYTFGSGTRLTVV.

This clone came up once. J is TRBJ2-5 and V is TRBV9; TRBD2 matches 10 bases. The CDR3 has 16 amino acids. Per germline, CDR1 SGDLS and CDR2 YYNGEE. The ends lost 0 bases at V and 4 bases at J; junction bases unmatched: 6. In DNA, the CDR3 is TGTGCCAGCAGCGTAGGACTGAGCGGGGGGGCAGAGACCCAGTACTTC. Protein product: CASSVGLSGGAETQYF.

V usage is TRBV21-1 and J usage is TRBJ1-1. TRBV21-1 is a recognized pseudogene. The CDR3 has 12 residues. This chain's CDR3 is CASSRGSTEAFF. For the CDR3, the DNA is TGTGCCAGCAGCAGAGGGAGCACTGAAGCTTTCTTT.

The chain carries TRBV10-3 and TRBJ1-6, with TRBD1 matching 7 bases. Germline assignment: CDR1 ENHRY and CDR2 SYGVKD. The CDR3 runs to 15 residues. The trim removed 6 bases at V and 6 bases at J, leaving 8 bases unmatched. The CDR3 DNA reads TGTGCCATCAGAGAGACAGGGATGAGTAATTCACCCCTCCACTTT. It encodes CAIRETGMSNSPLHF.

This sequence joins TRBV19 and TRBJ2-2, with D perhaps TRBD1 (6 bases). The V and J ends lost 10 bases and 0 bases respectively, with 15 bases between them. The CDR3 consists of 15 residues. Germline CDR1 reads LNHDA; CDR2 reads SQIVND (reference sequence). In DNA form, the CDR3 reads TGTGCCACCCGAGGGGGTAGCTCGAACACCGGGGAGCTGTTTTTT. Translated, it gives CATRGGSSNTGELFF. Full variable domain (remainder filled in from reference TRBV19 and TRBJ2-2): DGGITQSPKYLFRKEGQNVTLSCEQNLNHDAMYWYRQDPGQGLRLIYYSQIVNDFQKGDIAEGYSVSREKKESFPLTVTSAQKNPTAFYLCATRGGSSNTGELFFGEGSRLTVL.

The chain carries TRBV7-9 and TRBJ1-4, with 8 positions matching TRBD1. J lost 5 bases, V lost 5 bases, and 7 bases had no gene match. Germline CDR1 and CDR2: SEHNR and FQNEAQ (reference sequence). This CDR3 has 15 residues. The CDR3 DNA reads TGTGCCAGCAGCATAGACAGGGGCCCAAATGAAAAACTGTTTTTT. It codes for CASSIDRGPNEKLFF.

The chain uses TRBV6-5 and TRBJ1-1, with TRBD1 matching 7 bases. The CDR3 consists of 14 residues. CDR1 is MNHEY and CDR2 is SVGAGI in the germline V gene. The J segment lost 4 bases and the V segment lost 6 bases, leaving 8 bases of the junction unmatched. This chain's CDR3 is CASRDGTAITEAFF. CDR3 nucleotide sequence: TGTGCCAGCAGAGACGGGACAGCGATCACTGAAGCTTTCTTT.

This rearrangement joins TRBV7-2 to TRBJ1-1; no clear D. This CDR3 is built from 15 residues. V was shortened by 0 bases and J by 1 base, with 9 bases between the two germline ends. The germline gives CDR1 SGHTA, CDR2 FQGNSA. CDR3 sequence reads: CASSLAMGANTEAFF. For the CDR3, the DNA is TGTGCCAGCAGCTTAGCGATGGGCGCGAACACTGAAGCTTTCTTT.

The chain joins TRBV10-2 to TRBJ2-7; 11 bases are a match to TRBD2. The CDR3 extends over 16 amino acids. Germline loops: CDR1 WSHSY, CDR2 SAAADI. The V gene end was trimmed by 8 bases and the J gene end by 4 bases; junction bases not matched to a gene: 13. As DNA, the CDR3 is TGCGCCAGCGCAGCACGAAAGACTAGCGGGATTTACGAGCAGTACTTC. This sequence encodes CASAARKTSGIYEQYF.

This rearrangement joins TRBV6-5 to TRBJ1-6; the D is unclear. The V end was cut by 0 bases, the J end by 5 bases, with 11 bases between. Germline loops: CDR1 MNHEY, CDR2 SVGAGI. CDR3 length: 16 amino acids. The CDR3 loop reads CASSYSPVGHNSPLHF. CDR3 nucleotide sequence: TGTGCCAGCAGTTACTCGCCGGTTGGTCATAATTCACCCCTCCACTTT.

The DNA for the CDR3 is TGCGCCAGCAGCCGGGGAACACAAGAGACCCAGTACTTC. Protein product: CASSRGTQETQYF. The rearrangement uses TRBV5-1 and TRBJ2-5; a possible D gene is TRBD2 (5 bases). CDR1 SGHRS and CDR2 YFSETQ come from the germline V gene. The V gene lost 4 bases and the J gene lost 2 bases, with 9 bases spanning the gap. This CDR3 comprises 13 residues.

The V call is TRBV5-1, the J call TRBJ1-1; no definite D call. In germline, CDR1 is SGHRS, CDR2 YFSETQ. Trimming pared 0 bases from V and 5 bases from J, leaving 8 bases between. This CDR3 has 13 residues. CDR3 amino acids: CASSLGESTEAFF. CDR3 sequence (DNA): TGCGCCAGCAGCTTGGGGGAGAGTACTGAAGCTTTCTTT.

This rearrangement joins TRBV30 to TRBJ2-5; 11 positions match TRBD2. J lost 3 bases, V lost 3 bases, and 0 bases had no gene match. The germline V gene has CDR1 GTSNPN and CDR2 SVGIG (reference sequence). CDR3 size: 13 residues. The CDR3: CAWRTSGEETQYF. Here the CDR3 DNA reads TGTGCCTGGAGGACTAGCGGGGAAGAGACCCAGTACTTC.

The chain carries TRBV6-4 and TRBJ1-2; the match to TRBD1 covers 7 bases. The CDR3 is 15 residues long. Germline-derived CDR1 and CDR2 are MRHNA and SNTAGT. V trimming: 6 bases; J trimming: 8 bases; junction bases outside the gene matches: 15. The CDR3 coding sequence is TGTGCCAGCAGCCCGACAGGGCAAAGTATTCACGGCTACACCTTC. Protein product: CASSPTGQSIHGYTF.